This TCR beta chain was found in a study of T cells in Graves' hyperthyroidism and ophthalmopathy (dated by TCRdb to the late 2010s). The study in broad terms: TCR V-J signatures able to tell the groups apart were searched for in a discovery cohort of around 95 patients, of whom roughly 42 had Graves' ophthalmopathy and about 60 had stable Graves' hyperthyroidism. The paper describes TCR Vbeta CDR3 sequencing of 120 to 150 peripheral blood samples, made up of some 40 ophthalmopathy patients, approximately 76 hyperthyroidism patients and approximately 17 progressor patients. Prospective prediction of ophthalmopathy was tested in an independent validation cohort of 18 to 20 hyperthyroidism patients and roughly 16 patients who later progressed to ophthalmopathy. The 75 to 100 discovery patients were divided at random into training and test sets in a 7:3 ratio. In roughly six Graves' hyperthyroidism patients, the study also compared T-cell repertoires from thyroid tissue with T-cell repertoires from blood. After blood sampling, hyperthyroidism patients were treated with methimazole at a starting dose of 30 mg daily, and ophthalmopathy patients were treated with high-dose intravenous methylprednisolone. What the study reported, not specific to this receptor: In validation, progression to ophthalmopathy was predicted by the model with roughly 69% sensitivity and roughly 76% specificity, a median of around 6.5 months before onset. No statistical method was used to set the sample size in advance, and investigators knew the group allocation. Most expanded thyroid clonotypes (frequency above 0.001) were also detected in blood, suggesting blood repertoires may reflect thyroid immune responses. In cross-validation, a model built on a 13 V-J signature told ophthalmopathy apart from stable hyperthyroidism with approximately 90% sensitivity and around 83% specificity, and in testing the same model reached 80%/75%.

Concerning this clonotype: It has no known antigen specificity. The conserved phenylalanine or tryptophan normally closing the CDR3 is absent here, so this likely arose from a read error. It is unclear where the CDR3 begins or ends on the DNA, so no DNA is shown, and the CDR3 is as TCRdb lists it.

CDR1 and CDR2 (SNHLY, FYNNEI) derive from the germline V gene. The CDR3 is 10 amino acids in total, end residues counted. The study excluded patients with uncontrolled infections, other autoimmune diseases, pregnancy or lactation. Diagnoses were based on clinical symptoms, serum thyroxine and TRAb, thyroid ultrasound and orbital computed tomography. Total RNA was extracted using Trizol reagent, and RNA quality was assessed on an Agilent 2100 Bioanalyzer. The TCR beta CDR3 regions were amplified from RNA transcripts. For the first round of RT-PCR on the TCR CDR3, the HTBI primer set was used together with the Qiagen OneStep RT-PCR kit. Libraries were constructed in a second round of multiplex PCR, after which size selection and purification were carried out. The libraries were sequenced on an Illumina HiSeq2000 using paired-end 100 bp reads. Per the original workflow: SOAPnuke was used to process the raw data, with reads discarded if the reads contained adapters or uncalled bases, had a mean Phred below 15, or lacked an exact constant-primer or identifier match. COPE v1.2.5 was used to merge high-quality paired reads, and clonotypes were defined as unique nucleotide sequences. MiTCR v1.1 was used to align the clonotypes against IMGT TRBV, TRBD and TRBJ reference segments. The analysis included only V-J combinations with a frequency above 0.0001, which together covered about 99% of the repertoires. The TCS score was defined as F50 (clonal expansion) divided by E x V (chaos), with BLOSUM62-based TCRdist calculated between CDR3 peptides within each V-J. Welch's t-statistics and random forest reduced roughly 530 V-J features to 13, which were used in a naive Bayes classifier (R e1071). Thyroid-blood repertoire similarity was quantified with the Morisita-Horn index. The public reads were run again by TCRdb, first through fastp at Q25 and then through MiXCR, and only productive beta chains were kept. Rows with one shared CDR3 protein collapse into an entry with the most common genes and DNA. Here the V and J calls rest on TCRdb's processing, not on the authors' analysis. The sample yields more than 550,000 distinct CDR3 sequences; about 45% were counted once. Of the sample, about 7% is held by the ten largest clones.

What was sequenced was peripheral blood or thyroid tissue (not recorded which). The clonotype comes from an adult man with Graves' disease, either hyperthyroidism or ophthalmopathy (not recorded which). The chain uses TRBV2 and TRBJ1-3. CDR3 protein: CASSLSGGAI.